The 30 T cell receptor beta chains presented below share a single source sample, sequenced in a study of graft-versus-host responses after intestinal transplantation. Sequencing used immunoSEQ multiplex PCR; TCRdb keeps in-frame clones, though not all of them. The sample includes roughly 11,000 clones, over 60% of them seen just once. The input for sequencing was PBMCs, taken roughly 490 days after intestinal transplant. Receptors originate from a human patient who received an intestinal transplant, so some T cells may come from the graft donor.

This clone was recorded a few times. This may be a read error: a much more frequent sequence differs by one nucleotide. The same CDR3 arises from other DNA sequences in this sample as well. This chain connects TRBV28 to TRBJ1-2, with a possible D match to TRBD1 (6 bases). This CDR3 is 17 amino acids long. Germline values: CDR1 MDHEN, CDR2 SYDVKM. Trimming took off 8 bases at V and 2 bases at J, with 24 bases between the two ends. The CDR3, as DNA: TGTGCCAGCCGGGGGGCGGGGCGGGGCACTCTAAACTATGGCTACACCTTC. As protein: CASRGAGRGTLNYGYTF.

The chain uses TRBV19 and TRBJ2-7; D is unresolved. Germline V gene lookup returns CDR1 LNHDA and CDR2 SQIVND (reference sequence). CDR3 length: 14 residues. V lost 1 base and J lost 2, with 9 bases in between. CDR3 amino acids: CASSIGPTAYEQYF. DNA for the CDR3: TGTGCCAGTAGTATAGGCCCAACCGCCTACGAGCAGTACTTC.

The J gene is TRBJ2-7, the V gene TRBV5-1, with 11 positions matching TRBD1. CDR3 size: 15 residues. The V gene end was trimmed by 4 bases and the J gene end by 6 bases; junction bases not matched to a gene: 9. Looked up from germline, CDR1 is SGHRS and CDR2 is YFSETQ. Here the CDR3 DNA reads TGCGCCAGCAGCCCTACCGCCGGGACAGGGGGCGAGCAGTACTTC. Translation: CASSPTAGTGGEQYF.

This clone is a singleton in its sample. The chain has TRBV9 and TRBJ2-1, with 8 bases identical to TRBD2. Trimming at V came to 0 bases and at J to 8 bases, leaving 7 bases not matched to a gene. The CDR3 covers 15 residues. Germline assignment: CDR1 SGDLS and CDR2 YYNGEE. Here the CDR3 DNA reads TGTGCCAGCAGCGTAGGGCTAGCGGGTAGTTATGAGCAGTTCTTC. It encodes CASSVGLAGSYEQFF.

This sequence joins TRBV10-2 and TRBJ1-1; D gene uncertain. V gave up 7 bases and J gave up 4 bases, with 16 bases separating them. Germline CDR1 WSHSY, CDR2 SAAADI. The CDR3 is 14 residues long. CDR3 nucleotides: TGCGCCAGCACCATGTGGGCCCCGGGCACTGAAGCTTTCTTT. Translation gives CASTMWAPGTEAFF.

The genes are TRBV10-3 and TRBJ1-5; D ambiguous. The CDR3 length is 16 residues. Germline CDR1 reads ENHRY; CDR2 reads SYGVKD. V lost 10 bases, J lost 7 bases, and 26 bases lay in between. CDR3 DNA sequence: TGTGCCACCTTCCTACAGCAAGGCCTGGTCAGCCAGCCCCAGCATTTT. Translating it yields CATFLQQGLVSQPQHF.

This chain joins TRBV5-1 and TRBJ2-7; D is perhaps TRBD1 (7 bases). CDR3 length: 13 amino acids. Trimming left V 4 bases short and J 4 bases short, with 12 bases between. Per germline, CDR1 SGHRS and CDR2 YFSETQ. CDR3: CASSGGTDYEQYF. Here the CDR3 DNA reads TGCGCCAGCAGCGGCGGGACAGATTACGAGCAGTACTTC.

The chain uses TRBV7-9 and TRBJ1-1, with a possible D match to TRBD1 (5 bases). This CDR3 is 16 amino acids long. Germline-derived CDR1 and CDR2 are SEHNR and FQNEAQ (reference sequence). V gave up 2 bases and J gave up 1 base, with 14 bases separating them. The CDR3 protein is CASSLSSGLRNTEAFF. CDR3 coding DNA: TGTGCCAGCAGCTTATCTTCGGGACTCCGGAACACTGAAGCTTTCTTT.

The CDR3 reads CASSQQGGEKLFF. CDR3 DNA: TGTGCCAGCAGCCAACAGGGGGGTGAAAAACTGTTTTTT. The chain carries TRBV27 and TRBJ1-4; 8 bases are a match to TRBD1. CDR1 is MNHEY, CDR2 SMNVEV, per germline (reference sequence). CDR3 size: 13 residues. The V and J ends lost 6 bases and 7 bases, in that order; junction bases with no gene match: 4.

The genes are TRBV30 and TRBJ1-6; 11 positions match TRBD1. CDR3 length: 13 amino acids. The germline CDR1 and CDR2 sequences are GTSNPN and SVGIG (reference sequence). Unmatched junction bases numbered 1, after V lost 4 bases and J lost 8 bases. The CDR3 DNA is TGTGCCTGGACGGGACAGGGGGATTCACCCCTCCACTTT. Residues: CAWTGQGDSPLHF.

This chain links TRBV5-8 with TRBJ1-5; D is undetermined. This CDR3 is 13 amino acids long. V lost 4 bases and J 15 bases, leaving 20 bases between the germline ends. Germline lookup yields CDR1 SGHTS and CDR2 YDEGEE. CDR3 nucleotide sequence: TGTGCCAGCAGCCCATTCTGGGTAGGCCGCGGGCATTTT. This encodes CASSPFWVGRGHF. Looking up the rest from reference TRBV5-8 and TRBJ1-5 gives the full variable domain: EAGVTQSPTHLIKTRGQQATLRCSPISGHTSVYWYQQALGLGLQFLLWYDEGEERNRGNFPPRFSGRQFPNYSSELNVNALELEDSALYLCASSPFWVGRGHFGDGTRLSIL.

The CDR3 region is CASSLSDTGELFF. For the CDR3, the DNA is TGTGCCAGCAGCCTTAGCGATACCGGGGAGCTGTTTTTT. This chain connects TRBV6-1 to TRBJ2-2; a weak D match, TRBD2 (5 bases). There are 13 residues in the CDR3. Germline V gene sequence: CDR1 MNHNS, CDR2 SASEGT. Trimming cost V 6 bases and J 5 bases, with 10 bases left between them.

The chain links TRBV6-5 to TRBJ1-2; 7 bases agree with TRBD1. The CDR3 runs to 14 residues. The V and J ends lost 0 bases and 4 bases, in that order; junction bases with no gene match: 2. CDR1 is MNHEY and CDR2 is SVGAGI in the germline V gene. The DNA for the CDR3 is TGTGCCAGCAGTTACTCGGGACAGATCTATGGCTACACCTTC. The encoded protein is CASSYSGQIYGYTF.

CDR3 residues: CASSLYGGGYEQYF. CDR3 bases: TGTGCCAGCAGCTTATACGGAGGGGGCTACGAGCAGTACTTC. V gene TRBV9 combines with J gene TRBJ2-7; possibly TRBD1 or TRBD2 for D (6 bases each). This CDR3 contains 14 residues. From germline, CDR1 is SGDLS and CDR2 YYNGEE. Trimming took off 4 bases at V and 3 bases at J, with 14 bases between the two ends.

The chain is built from TRBV29-1 and TRBJ2-5; D not resolved. The V gene lost 7 bases and the J gene lost 5 bases, with 17 bases spanning the gap. The CDR3 sequence is 13 residues long. Per the germline V gene, CDR1 is SQVTM and CDR2 is ANQGSEA. The DNA of the CDR3 is TGCAGCGCCCGAATCGGATTCAGGGAGACCCAGTACTTC. Its protein product is CSARIGFRETQYF. The whole variable domain, remainder taken from reference TRBV29-1 and TRBJ2-5, is SAVISQKPSRDICQRGTSLTIQCQVDSQVTMMFWYRQQPGQSLTLIATANQGSEATYESGFVIDKFPISRPNLTFSTLTVSNMSPEDSSIYLCSARIGFRETQYFGPGTRLLVL.

For this clone: A much larger clone lies one base from this, so it may be a read error. The chain couples TRBV5-4 to TRBJ2-5; no firm D call. Near its end, the DNA agrees better with TRBJ2-7, so the J call may be wrong. CDR1 SGHNT and CDR2 YYREEE come from the germline V gene (reference sequence). The CDR3 covers 11 residues. The CDR3: CASSSAYEQYF. CDR3 nucleotides: TGTGCCAGCAGCTCTGCCTACGAGCAGTACTTC.

This clone is a singleton in its sample. The chain recombines TRBV5-1 with TRBJ1-1; tentatively, D is TRBD1 (5 bases). V was clipped by 3 bases and J by 5 bases, with 20 bases between them. The CDR3 contains 16 residues. The germline V gene encodes CDR1 SGHRS and CDR2 YFSETQ. CDR3 nucleotides: TGCGCCAGCAGCTCCCCAGGAGGGGACGCGGTTACTGAAGCTTTCTTT. Encoded protein: CASSSPGGDAVTEAFF.

The chain carries TRBV5-1 and TRBJ1-3, with D unresolved. Trimming left V 4 bases short and J 0 bases short, with 8 bases between. Germline V gene data show CDR1 as SGHRS and CDR2 as YFSETQ. This CDR3 is built from 14 residues. The CDR3 reads CASSPGSSGNTIYF. CDR3 DNA sequence: TGCGCCAGCAGCCCTGGCTCCTCTGGAAACACCATATATTTT.

This chain uses TRBV5-1 with TRBJ2-2; no reliable D call. The CDR3 spans 12 residues. The V end was cut by 2 bases, the J end by 5 bases, with 4 bases between. Per germline, CDR1 SGHRS and CDR2 YFSETQ. The CDR3 protein is CASSLETGELFF. CDR3 bases: TGCGCCAGCAGCTTAGAGACCGGGGAGCTGTTTTTT.

This clone has a handful of counts. The CDR3 DNA follows: TGTGCCAGCAGTTACGGCGAGACAGATACGCAGTATTTT. Encoded protein: CASSYGETDTQYF. The chain recombines TRBV6-6 with TRBJ2-3; D call uncertain. The V end lost 2 bases, the J end lost 3 bases, and 6 bases lay between the germline ends. Germline values: CDR1 MNHNY, CDR2 SVGAGI (reference sequence). This CDR3 spans 13 amino acids.

The J gene is TRBJ2-1, the V gene TRBV6-1; the match to TRBD2 covers 8 bases. In germline, CDR1 is MNHNS, CDR2 SASEGT. This CDR3 has 14 residues. The V gene end was trimmed by 1 base and the J gene end by 14 bases; junction bases not matched to a gene: 10. The CDR3 nucleotides are TGTGCCAGCAGTGAAGTCCCCTTTAGCGGGAAGGAGTTCTTC. Translated: CASSEVPFSGKEFF.

This clone has just a few counts. The rearrangement links TRBV6-4 to TRBJ2-3, with D unclear. The CDR3 runs to 15 residues. CDR1 and CDR2 (germline): MRHNA, SNTAGT. V was trimmed by 0 bases and J by 0 bases, leaving 7 bases between them. Here the CDR3 reads CASSDSPDSTDTQYF. CDR3 nucleotide sequence: TGTGCCAGCAGTGACTCGCCCGATAGCACAGATACGCAGTATTTT.

The DNA of the CDR3 is TGTGCCAGCGCGGCGGGACAGACCTACAATGAGCAGTTCTTC. Translated, it gives CASAAGQTYNEQFF. The V call is TRBV6-5, the J call TRBJ2-1; D possibly corresponds to TRBD1 (7 bases). Germline loops: CDR1 MNHEY, CDR2 SVGAGI. The CDR3 extends over 14 amino acids. Trimming pared 8 bases from V and 2 bases from J, leaving 13 bases between.

This clone was observed a handful of times. With only one base between it and a far larger clone, this is likely a read error. The V gene is TRBV28, the J gene TRBJ1-2; a possible D gene is TRBD1 (6 bases). The CDR3 loop spans 17 amino acids. V lost 8 bases and J 2 bases, leaving 24 bases between the germline ends. CDR1 is MDHEN, CDR2 SYDVKM, per germline. CDR3 amino acids: CASWGAVRGTLNYGYTF. CDR3 bases: TGTGCCAGCTGGGGGGCGGTGAGGGGGACTCTAAACTATGGCTACACCTTC.

The V and J genes are TRBV9 and TRBJ2-7; D is possibly TRBD1 (6 bases). CDR3 length: 15 residues. Germline lookup yields CDR1 SGDLS and CDR2 YYNGEE. Trimming shortened V by 0 bases and J by 5 bases, and 15 bases separated the two germline ends. The CDR3 spells CASSVGGTRGDEQYF. Here the CDR3 DNA reads TGTGCCAGCAGCGTAGGGGGGACAAGGGGTGACGAGCAGTACTTC. The full variable domain, its missing parts supplied by reference TRBV9 and TRBJ2-7, is DSGVTQTPKHLITATGQRVTLRCSPRSGDLSVYWYQQSLDQGLQFLIQYYNGEERAKGNILERFSAQQFPDLHSELNLSSLELGDSALYFCASSVGGTRGDEQYFGPGTRLTVT.

The chain employs TRBV29-1 and TRBJ2-1, with 8 bases fitting TRBD1. The CDR3 loop spans 17 amino acids. V was clipped by 3 bases and J by 0 bases; unmatched bases: 10. CDR1 and CDR2 from the germline V gene are SQVTM and ANQGSEA. The DNA of the CDR3 is TGCAGCGTTGACCGGGACAGGAGGGGAAGCTCCTACAATGAGCAGTTCTTC. Translated: CSVDRDRRGSSYNEQFF.

This chain joins TRBV14 and TRBJ2-6, with D tentatively TRBD1 (6 bases). The CDR3 has 17 amino acids. Trimming took 5 bases from V and 2 from J, leaving 16 bases between them. CDR1 and CDR2 from the germline V gene are SGHDN and FVKESK. The CDR3 DNA is TGTGCCAGCAGCGGACAGTCGAGGGGAGCTGGGGCCAACGTCCTGACTTTC. Residues: CASSGQSRGAGANVLTF.

V and J are TRBV18 and TRBJ1-2; tentative D call: TRBD1 (5 bases). V dropped 0 bases and J dropped 4 bases, with 9 bases sitting between them. In germline, CDR1 is KGHSH, CDR2 LQKENI. The CDR3 length is 14 residues. The CDR3 sequence: CASSPPGPIYGYTF. The CDR3 DNA reads as TGTGCCAGCTCACCACCGGGACCCATCTATGGCTACACCTTC.

V is TRBV27 and J is TRBJ1-4; a possible D gene is TRBD1 (6 bases). The CDR3 spans 14 residues. Looked up from germline, CDR1 is MNHEY and CDR2 is SMNVEV (reference sequence). V lost 3 bases, J lost 8 bases, and 13 bases lay in between. The CDR3 loop is CASSFGLGGEKLFF. CDR3 nucleotide sequence: TGTGCCAGCAGTTTCGGGTTGGGGGGCGAAAAACTGTTTTTT.

This chain connects TRBV7-3 to TRBJ2-1; 13 bases map to TRBD2. CDR3 length: 16 amino acids. With 5 bases clipped from V and 7 bases from J, the junction kept 8 bases outside the gene matches. From germline, CDR1 is SGHTA and CDR2 FQGTGA. The CDR3 DNA reads as TGTGCCAGCAGCCTATCGGGACTAGCGGGAAGAAATGAGCAGTTCTTC. It encodes CASSLSGLAGRNEQFF.